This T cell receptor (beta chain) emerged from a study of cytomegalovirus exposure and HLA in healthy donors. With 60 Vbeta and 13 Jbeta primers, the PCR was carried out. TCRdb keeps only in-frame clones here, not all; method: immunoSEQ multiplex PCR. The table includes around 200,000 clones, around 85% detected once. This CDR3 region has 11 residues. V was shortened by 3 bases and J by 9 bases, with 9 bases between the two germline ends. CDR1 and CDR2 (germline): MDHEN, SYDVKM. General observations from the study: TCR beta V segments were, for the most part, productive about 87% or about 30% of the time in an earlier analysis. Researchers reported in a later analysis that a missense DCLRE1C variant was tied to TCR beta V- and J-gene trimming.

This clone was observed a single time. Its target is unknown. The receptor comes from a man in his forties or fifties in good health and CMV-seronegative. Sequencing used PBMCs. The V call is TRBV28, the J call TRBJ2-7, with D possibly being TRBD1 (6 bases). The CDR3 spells CASSLGASQYF. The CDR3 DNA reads TGTGCCAGCAGTTTGGGGGCGTCGCAGTACTTC.